Presented here are 26 T cell receptor beta chains from one specimen sequenced in a study of CD8+ T cells in alopecia areata. RNA, once extracted, was reverse transcribed into cDNA for use as the sequencing template. Profiled with immunoSEQ multiplex PCR; TCRdb holds only in-frame clones, not every one. The data contain 150,000 to 200,000 clones, approximately 70% of them seen just once; the ten biggest clones take up over 10%. The starting material was CD8+ T cells sorted from blood, obtained at week 0. The receptors stem from a human donor with alopecia areata.

This chain connects TRBV29-1 to TRBJ2-7; 10 bases agree with TRBD1. Unmatched junction bases numbered 11, after V lost 4 bases and J lost 5 bases. The V gene's germline CDR1 is SQVTM and CDR2 ANQGSEA. This CDR3 has 15 amino acids. CDR3 nucleotides: TGCAGCGTTGTGGTCTTTCGGGACAGGGGCCACGAGCAGTACTTC. Translated: CSVVVFRDRGHEQYF.

This clone showed up just a few times. The chain recombines TRBV4-2 with TRBJ1-1; a weak D match, TRBD1 (5 bases). This CDR3 region has 15 residues. The germline V gene has CDR1 LGHNA and CDR2 YNFKEQ. Trimming took 0 bases from V and 8 from J, leaving 16 bases between them. The DNA for the CDR3 is TGTGCCAGCAGCCAAGAGTCAGGGCCTCCTCTCGAAGCTTTCTTT. Translated: CASSQESGPPLEAFF.

This clone is categorized as medium-sized. This chain links TRBV4-1 with TRBJ2-6; D is undetermined. V was clipped by 4 bases and J by 5 bases, with 6 bases between them. Germline V gene data show CDR1 as MGHRA and CDR2 as YSYEKL. CDR3 length: 13 amino acids. The CDR3: CASSPSRANVLTF. The CDR3 bases are TGCGCCAGCAGCCCCTCGCGGGCCAACGTCCTGACTTTC.

Comments on this clone: Other DNA sequences in the sample encode the same CDR3. J is TRBJ1-3 and V is TRBV9; D is unclear. V lost 5 bases to trimming and J lost 7 bases, with 7 bases between them. This CDR3 is 11 amino acids long. Germline V gene lookup returns CDR1 SGDLS and CDR2 YYNGEE. In DNA form, the CDR3 reads TGTGCCAGCAGAGGAGGGAACACCATATATTTT. Protein: CASRGGNTIYF.

The gene calls are TRBV13 and TRBJ1-2; D not resolved. The CDR3 covers 13 residues. The V gene lost 8 bases and the J gene lost 7 bases, with 17 bases spanning the gap. Germline assignment: CDR1 PRHDT and CDR2 FYEKMQ (reference sequence). The CDR3 sequence: CASGGRGSAGYTF. CDR3 nucleotide sequence: TGTGCCAGCGGAGGCCGGGGTTCCGCTGGCTACACCTTC.

The V and J genes are TRBV7-2 and TRBJ2-1, with D possibly called TRBD1 or TRBD2 (5 bases each). The CDR3 runs 16 residues. V was trimmed by 2 bases and J by 0 bases, leaving 11 bases between them. Germline lookup yields CDR1 SGHTA and CDR2 FQGNSA. The CDR3 spells CASSLPGASSYNEQFF. CDR3 bases: TGTGCCAGCAGCTTACCCGGGGCGAGCTCCTACAATGAGCAGTTCTTC.

The rearrangement uses TRBV30 and TRBJ1-1; D perhaps matches TRBD1 (5 bases). V was trimmed by 3 bases and J by 10 bases, leaving 12 bases between them. The germline CDR1 and CDR2 sequences are GTSNPN and SVGIG (reference sequence). The CDR3 has 11 residues. The CDR3 sequence is CAWRRGWVAFF. CDR3 DNA: TGTGCCTGGAGAAGGGGTTGGGTAGCTTTCTTT. Complete variable domain (other parts from reference TRBV30 and TRBJ1-1): SQTIHQWPATLVQPVGSPLSLECTVEGTSNPNLYWYRQAAGRGLQLLFYSVGIGQISSEVPQNLSASRPQDRQFILSSKKLLLSDSGFYLCAWRRGWVAFFGQGTRLTVV.

The gene calls are TRBV12-5 and TRBJ1-5; D not resolved. CDR1 LGHNT and CDR2 FRNRAP come from the germline V gene. Trimming removed 1 base from V and 2 bases from J, with 24 bases in between. CDR3 length: 20 amino acids. The CDR3 nucleotides read TGTGCTAGTGGTTTGGGCCGGTCAGGACTTTCATTAGGAGGCAATCAGCCCCAGCATTTT. Translated, it gives CASGLGRSGLSLGGNQPQHF. The full variable domain, rest sourced from reference TRBV12-5 and TRBJ1-5, is DARVTQTPRHKVTEMGQEVTMRCQPILGHNTVFWYRQTMMQGLELLAYFRNRAPLDDSGMPKDRFSAEMPDATLATLKIQPSEPRDSAVYFCASGLGRSGLSLGGNQPQHFGDGTRLSIL.

V and J are TRBV13 and TRBJ1-2; possibly TRBD1 for D (5 bases). There are 14 residues in the CDR3. V shed 5 bases and J shed 5 bases, with 15 bases lying between them. Germline V gene data show CDR1 as PRHDT and CDR2 as FYEKMQ (reference sequence). CDR3 DNA: TGTGCCAGCAGCCGAGAGGGACCCGGGTATGGCTACACCTTC. The encoded protein is CASSREGPGYGYTF.

This chain connects TRBV4-1 to TRBJ2-7; TRBD2 is a possible D gene (6 bases). Trimming shortened V by 0 bases and J by 4 bases, and 13 bases separated the two germline ends. The CDR3 extends over 15 amino acids. CDR1 and CDR2 (germline): MGHRA, YSYEKL. The CDR3 here is CASSQDLGGLYEQYF. The CDR3 DNA reads as TGCGCCAGCAGCCAAGATTTGGGGGGTTTATACGAGCAGTACTTC.

The genes are TRBV2 and TRBJ2-5; TRBD1 agrees at 8 bases. Unmatched junction bases numbered 8, after V lost 6 bases and J lost 2 bases. This CDR3 has 15 residues. Germline V lookup: CDR1 SNHLY, CDR2 FYNNEI. CDR3 amino acids: CASSAGDRSQETQYF. In DNA, the CDR3 is TGTGCCAGCAGCGCCGGGGACAGGTCTCAAGAGACCCAGTACTTC.

The J gene is TRBJ2-7, the V gene TRBV29-1; possible D gene TRBD1, 5 bases. The germline V and J ends were trimmed by 4 bases and 3 bases, with 16 bases remaining between them. The CDR3 contains 14 residues. Germline V gene lookup returns CDR1 SQVTM and CDR2 ANQGSEA. CDR3 bases: TGCAGCGTTGGGGGATCAGGGTCTAGCTACGAGCAGTACTTC. This encodes CSVGGSGSSYEQYF.

V is TRBV13 and J is TRBJ2-1; tentative D call: TRBD2 (6 bases). The CDR3 has 12 residues. Trimming pared 5 bases from V and 7 bases from J, leaving 9 bases between. The germline CDR1 and CDR2 sequences are PRHDT and FYEKMQ (reference sequence). CDR3 DNA: TGTGCCAGCAGCGGGACTGCTAATGAGCAGTTCTTC. Translation gives CASSGTANEQFF.

The CDR3 DNA reads TGCAGCGTTTGGTTGTCCGGCGAGCAGTACTTC. Amino acid sequence: CSVWLSGEQYF. The rearrangement joins TRBV29-1 to TRBJ2-7; D not certain. V lost 5 bases, J lost 6 bases, and 11 bases lay in between. The CDR3 runs 11 residues. The V gene's germline CDR1 is SQVTM and CDR2 ANQGSEA.

This sequence joins TRBV2 and TRBJ1-1; D is ambiguous. The CDR3 consists of 15 residues. V was shortened by 8 bases and J by 3 bases, with 19 bases between the two germline ends. Germline CDR1 is SNHLY and CDR2 is FYNNEI. The CDR3 reads CASLEVAGLDTEAFF. The DNA of the CDR3 is TGTGCCAGCTTGGAGGTAGCTGGGTTGGACACTGAAGCTTTCTTT.

This clone was detected only once. This chain links TRBV29-1 with TRBJ2-3; the match to TRBD2 covers 11 bases. V shed 6 bases and J 6 bases; nucleotides not matched to a gene: 11. This CDR3 has 15 amino acids. Germline V lookup: CDR1 SQVTM, CDR2 ANQGSEA. The CDR3 DNA sequence: TGCAGCGTAATTCTAGCGGGGGGAGGGGAGGATACGCAGTATTTT. Protein product: CSVILAGGGEDTQYF.

The V and J genes are TRBV10-3 and TRBJ2-3, with D unclear. Germline values: CDR1 ENHRY, CDR2 SYGVKD. V was shortened by 5 bases and J by 0 bases, with 6 bases between the two germline ends. This CDR3 has 13 amino acids. The CDR3 loop is CAISLQSTDTQYF. CDR3 DNA sequence: TGTGCCATCAGTCTGCAGAGCACAGATACGCAGTATTTT.

The chain recombines TRBV30 with TRBJ1-1; TRBD1 aligns across 7 bases. CDR3 length equals 13 residues. Germline V gives CDR1 GTSNPN, CDR2 SVGIG (reference sequence). The trim removed 3 bases at V and 4 bases at J, leaving 5 bases unmatched. CDR3 region: CAWRGRGFTEAFF. The DNA for the CDR3 is TGTGCCTGGAGAGGCAGGGGGTTCACTGAAGCTTTCTTT.

This rearrangement joins TRBV27 to TRBJ1-1; the D gene is possibly TRBD1 (5 bases). The germline V and J ends were trimmed by 3 bases and 2 bases, with 7 bases remaining between them. The CDR3 runs to 13 residues. Germline lookup yields CDR1 MNHEY and CDR2 SMNVEV (reference sequence). CDR3 nucleotide sequence: TGTGCCAGCAGTTTTGGGACCAACACTGAAGCTTTCTTT. It is translated as CASSFGTNTEAFF.

This clone was seen only once. This chain's CDR3 is CASSLAEQGAAYGYTF. DNA of the CDR3: TGCGCCAGCAGCTTGGCGGAGCAGGGGGCGGCCTATGGCTACACCTTC. The chain couples TRBV5-1 to TRBJ1-2; TRBD1 agrees at 8 bases. Germline CDR1 and CDR2: SGHRS and YFSETQ. The CDR3 sequence is 16 residues long. The junction had 8 bases not matched to a gene; V was cut back by 0 bases and J by 4 bases.

This clone has more than one count but fewer than ten. This rearrangement joins TRBV7-9 to TRBJ1-2; D is unclear. Germline V gives CDR1 SEHNR, CDR2 FQNEAQ (reference sequence). V was shortened by 0 bases and J by 4 bases, with 6 bases between the two germline ends. This CDR3 has 13 amino acids. The CDR3 coding sequence is TGTGCCAGCAGCTTAGCTCAGCGCTATGGCTACACCTTC. As protein: CASSLAQRYGYTF. Together with reference TRBV7-9 and TRBJ1-2, the CDR3 gives the full variable domain: DTGVSQNPRHKITKRGQNVTFRCDPISEHNRLYWYRQTLGQGPEFLTYFQNEAQLEKSRLLSDRFSAERPKGSFSTLEIQRTEQGDSAMYLCASSLAQRYGYTFGSGTRLTVV.

The chain couples TRBV2 to TRBJ1-5; D gene ambiguous. The V gene lost 3 bases and the J gene lost 2 bases, with 14 bases spanning the gap. Germline V gene data show CDR1 as SNHLY and CDR2 as FYNNEI. This CDR3 contains 16 residues. The CDR3 DNA reads as TGTGCCAGCAGTGACTGGCGGGGTGTGGGCAATCAGCCCCAGCATTTT. The encoded protein is CASSDWRGVGNQPQHF.

The J gene is TRBJ2-1, the V gene TRBV9, with no clear D. CDR1 is SGDLS and CDR2 is YYNGEE in the germline V gene. This CDR3 comprises 12 residues. Trimming removed 0 bases from V and 2 bases from J, with 0 bases in between. The CDR3 sequence: CASSVAYNEQFF. The CDR3, as DNA: TGTGCCAGCAGCGTAGCCTACAATGAGCAGTTCTTC.

The chain uses TRBV28 and TRBJ2-1; 8 bases agree with TRBD2. Germline lookup yields CDR1 MDHEN and CDR2 SYDVKM. The ends lost 3 bases at V and 5 bases at J; junction bases unmatched: 9. The CDR3 runs 16 residues. The chain's CDR3 is CASSFPRRTSNNEQFF. For the CDR3, the DNA is TGTGCCAGCAGTTTTCCGAGGAGGACTAGCAACAATGAGCAGTTCTTC. Combining the CDR3 with reference TRBV28 and TRBJ2-1 gives the whole variable domain DVKVTQSSRYLVKRTGEKVFLECVQDMDHENMFWYRQDPGLGLRLIYFSYDVKMKEKGDIPEGYSVSREKKERFSLILESASTNQTSMYLCASSFPRRTSNNEQFFGPGTRLTVL.

The V and J genes are TRBV2 and TRBJ2-5, with D tentatively TRBD1 or TRBD2 (6 bases each). CDR3 length: 11 amino acids. Trimming left V 6 bases short and J 5 bases short, with 7 bases between. Germline V gene data show CDR1 as SNHLY and CDR2 as FYNNEI. The CDR3 reads CASRGGETQYF. The CDR3, as DNA: TGTGCCAGCAGGGGGGGCGAGACCCAGTACTTC. Based on the CDR3 plus reference TRBV2 and TRBJ2-5, the full variable domain is EPEVTQTPSHQVTQMGQEVILRCVPISNHLYFYWYRQILGQKVEFLVSFYNNEISEKSEIFDDQFSVERPDGSNFTLKIRSTKLEDSAMYFCASRGGETQYFGPGTRLLVL.

A few counts support this clone. The V call is TRBV19, the J call TRBJ2-3; tentative D call: TRBD2 (6 bases). The CDR3 has 16 amino acids. V lost 3 bases to trimming and J lost 2 bases, with 15 bases between them. Germline CDR1 is LNHDA and CDR2 is SQIVND (reference sequence). This chain's CDR3 is CASSIWRGLVTDTQYF. The CDR3 DNA reads TGTGCCAGTAGTATTTGGCGGGGCCTCGTCACAGATACGCAGTATTTT.